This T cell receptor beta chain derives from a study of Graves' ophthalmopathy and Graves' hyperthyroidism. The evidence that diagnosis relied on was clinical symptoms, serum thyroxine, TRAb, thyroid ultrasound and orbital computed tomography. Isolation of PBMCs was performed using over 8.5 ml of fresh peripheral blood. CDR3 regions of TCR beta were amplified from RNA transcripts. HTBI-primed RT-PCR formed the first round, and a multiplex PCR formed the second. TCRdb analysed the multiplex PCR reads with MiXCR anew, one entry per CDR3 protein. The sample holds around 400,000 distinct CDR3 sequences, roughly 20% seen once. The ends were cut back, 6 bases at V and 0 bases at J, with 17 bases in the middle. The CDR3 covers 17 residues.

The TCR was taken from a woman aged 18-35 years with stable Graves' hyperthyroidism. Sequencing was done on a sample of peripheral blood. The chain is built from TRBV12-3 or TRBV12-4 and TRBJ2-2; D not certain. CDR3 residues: CASRPWGGQTNTGELFF. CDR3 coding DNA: TGTGCCAGCAGGCCGTGGGGTGGGCAGACGAACACCGGGGAGCTGTTTTTT.